Presented here are 17 T cell receptor beta chains from one specimen sequenced in a study of vaccination and CD4 T cells after COVID-19. At the Johns Hopkins FTIC core, DNA taken from cultured CD4+ T cells was sequenced by way of the Oncomine TCR Beta short-read assay. TCRdb re-called the PCR reads through MiXCR, storing one row per CDR3 protein. The sample carries several thousand distinct CDR3 sequences, roughly 32% recorded once. The treatment is: approximately 11-day PBMC culture with coronavirus spike peptide pools or control peptides (ViraFEST assay). CD4+ T cells that came from the unexposed donor were collected before the COVID-19 pandemic (2011-2018). These receptors have no identified antigens. Sequenced: CD4+ T cells from blood, cultured in vitro. The receptor set was obtained from a human donor in good health.

This clonotype has only a few counts. CDR3 protein: CAFRVGIYGYTF. The CDR3 region has the DNA TGTGCCTTTAGAGTAGGAATCTATGGCTACACCTTC. The V gene is TRBV30, the J gene TRBJ1-2; D is ambiguous. The CDR3 totals 12 residues. Germline-derived CDR1 and CDR2 are GTSNPN and SVGIG (reference sequence). V lost 7 bases, J lost 4 bases, and 13 bases lay in between.

The V gene is TRBV12-3 or TRBV12-4, the J gene TRBJ1-5; tentatively, D is TRBD1 (5 bases). The CDR3 has 12 residues. The V end lost 4 bases, the J end lost 10 bases, and 11 bases lay between the germline ends. CDR3: CASSYSGPPQHF. The CDR3 DNA follows: TGTGCCAGCAGTTACTCGGGACCCCCCCAGCATTTT.

A few counts support this clonotype. CDR3 sequence reads: CAWGEYQETQYF. The CDR3 nucleotides read TGTGCCTGGGGAGAGTACCAAGAGACCCAGTACTTC. The chain uses TRBV30 and TRBJ2-5; D is ambiguous. The CDR3 is 12 amino acids. Germline V gives CDR1 GTSNPN, CDR2 SVGIG (reference sequence). Trimming shortened V by 5 bases and J by 0 bases, and 7 bases separated the two germline ends.

The genes are TRBV12-3 or TRBV12-4 and TRBJ2-1; D gene unclear. Trimming took 7 bases from V and 0 from J, leaving 13 bases between them. There are 15 residues in the CDR3. CDR3 protein: CASTPVGSSYNEQFF. CDR3 nucleotide sequence: TGTGCCAGCACCCCAGTGGGGTCCTCCTACAATGAGCAGTTCTTC.

This clonotype has a handful of counts. The chain has TRBV7-2 and TRBJ1-5; no reliable D call. Germline assignment: CDR1 SGHTA and CDR2 FQGNSA. This CDR3 has 13 residues. V dropped 5 bases and J dropped 9 bases, with 14 bases sitting between them. CDR3 sequence (DNA): TGTGCCAGCAGCAGTTTTGTGGTGCGGCCCCAGCATTTT. Translating gives CASSSFVVRPQHF.

This clonotype was found a few times. J is TRBJ1-1 and V is TRBV23-1, with a possible D match to TRBD1 (6 bases). TRBV23-1 is treated as an ORF (open reading frame) with a function not yet certain. Trimming cost V 1 base and J 4 bases, with 7 bases left between them. The CDR3 has 13 residues. CDR3 in amino acids: CASSQLGGTEAFF. In nucleotides, the CDR3 is TGCGCCAGCAGTCAATTAGGGGGCACTGAAGCTTTCTTT.

In this sample, this clonotype turned up a few times. The genes are TRBV19 and TRBJ1-6, with a tentative D call TRBD1 (5 bases). Germline loops: CDR1 LNHDA, CDR2 SQIVND (reference sequence). This CDR3 spans 13 amino acids. V dropped 2 bases and J dropped 9 bases, with 8 bases sitting between them. This CDR3 reads CASSIQGRSPLHF. The DNA for the CDR3 is TGTGCCAGTAGTATACAGGGACGTTCACCCCTCCACTTT.

The genes are TRBV6-2 or TRBV6-3 and TRBJ1-1; the D gene is possibly TRBD1 (6 bases). The CDR3 consists of 14 residues. Trimming cost V 8 bases and J 6 bases, with 19 bases left between them. Germline-derived CDR1 and CDR2 are MNHEY and SVGEGT. CDR3 sequence reads: CASRTVFPHSEAFF. The CDR3 DNA reads as TGTGCCAGCCGGACAGTTTTTCCCCACTCTGAAGCTTTCTTT.

This clonotype was counted only a few times. CDR3 residues: CATSRTSRKGTQYF. The CDR3 nucleotides read TGTGCCACCAGCAGAACGAGCCGGAAGGGAACCCAGTACTTC. This chain uses TRBV15 with TRBJ2-5; no clear D. CDR3 size: 14 residues. CDR1 is LNHNV, CDR2 YYDKDF, per germline (reference sequence). V was pared by 2 bases and J by 8 bases, with 15 bases between. Variable domain in full (rest from reference TRBV15 and TRBJ2-5): DAMVIQNPRYQVTQFGKPVTLSCSQTLNHNVMYWYQQKSSQAPKLLFHYYDKDFNNEADTPDNFQSRRPNTSFCFLDIRSPGLGDTAMYLCATSRTSRKGTQYFGPGTRLLVL.

This clonotype was seen more than once but under ten times. The CDR3 sequence: CASTRGGAGYGYTF. CDR3 DNA: TGTGCCAGTACCAGGGGGGGGGCTGGCTATGGCTACACCTTC. This chain connects TRBV19 to TRBJ1-2; TRBD1 agrees at 7 bases. The germline gives CDR1 LNHDA, CDR2 SQIVND (reference sequence). This CDR3 has 14 residues. V trimming: 7 bases; J trimming: 4 bases; junction bases outside the gene matches: 9.

The chain couples TRBV2 to TRBJ1-6, with a possible D match to TRBD1 (5 bases). The CDR3 runs to 15 residues. The germline CDR1 and CDR2 sequences are SNHLY and FYNNEI. Trimming pared 3 bases from V and 7 bases from J, leaving 13 bases between. The chain's CDR3 is CASSDDRGDNSPLHF. DNA of the CDR3: TGTGCCAGCAGTGACGATCGAGGGGACAATTCACCCCTCCACTTT.

This clonotype was seen only a few times. The V and J genes are TRBV6-1 and TRBJ1-3; weak D call: TRBD1 (5 bases). CDR1 and CDR2 from the germline V gene are MNHNS and SASEGT. The CDR3 totals 16 residues. Trimming took 8 bases from V and 0 from J, leaving 17 bases between them. CDR3 region: CASRSGHPISGNTIYF. The CDR3 DNA reads as TGTGCCAGCCGAAGCGGACACCCGATCTCTGGAAACACCATATATTTT.

There are a few counts of this clonotype. The V call is TRBV20-1, the J call TRBJ1-1; D remains ambiguous. V dropped 5 bases and J dropped 3 bases, with 7 bases sitting between them. Per germline, CDR1 DFQATT and CDR2 SNEGSKA (reference sequence). The CDR3 is made up of 11 amino acids. CDR3 in DNA: TGCAGTGCTCATAGGTACACTGAAGCTTTCTTT. Encoded protein: CSAHRYTEAFF.

By share of the sample, this clonotype is medium-sized. The chain is built from TRBV6-1 and TRBJ1-2; no clear D gene. V was trimmed by 2 bases and J by 3 bases, leaving 10 bases between them. This CDR3 is built from 14 residues. Germline assignment: CDR1 MNHNS and CDR2 SASEGT. The CDR3 DNA is TGTGCCAGCAGTGAATCGGACGCTTACTATGGCTACACCTTC. Translated, it gives CASSESDAYYGYTF.

The chain is built from TRBV7-3 and TRBJ1-1; D ambiguous. V lost 1 base, J lost 3 bases, and 15 bases lay in between. The length of the CDR3 is 16 residues. CDR1 and CDR2 (germline): SGHTA, FQGTGA. DNA of the CDR3: TGTGCCAGCAGCTTAAGACGTAAAACTCGGTACACTGAAGCTTTCTTT. This encodes CASSLRRKTRYTEAFF.

The chain couples TRBV12-3 or TRBV12-4 to TRBJ2-2; 7 bases are a match to TRBD2. This CDR3 is built from 14 residues. Germline trimming cut 11 bases from V and 1 base from J; bases unmatched to any gene: 7. The CDR3 coding sequence is TGTGCCGGGGGGGTATGGGGGAACACCGGGGAGCTGTTTTTT. It codes for CAGGVWGNTGELFF.

The CDR3 DNA follows: TGTGCCAGTCCTCCGGGTAGCGCACCCACAGATACGCAGTATTTT. Residues: CASPPGSAPTDTQYF. This chain connects TRBV6-1 to TRBJ2-3; D is possibly TRBD2 (5 bases). The CDR3 is 15 amino acids. Trimming pared 9 bases from V and 2 bases from J, leaving 18 bases between. Germline V gene lookup returns CDR1 MNHNS and CDR2 SASEGT.